These 19 T cell receptor beta chains originate from one sample sequenced in a study of cytomegalovirus exposure and HLA in healthy donors. This PCR relied on a set of 60 Vbeta primers and 13 Jbeta primers. TCRdb keeps only in-frame clones here, not all; method: immunoSEQ multiplex PCR. Found here are around 140,000 clones, roughly 80% of them singletons; the top ten hold around 4.3%. The source material was PBMCs. These receptors were collected from a man aged 35-49 years in good health and CMV-seronegative.

The chain has TRBV9 and TRBJ2-1; TRBD2 aligns across 9 bases. V was clipped by 5 bases and J by 0 bases; unmatched bases: 18. The germline gives CDR1 SGDLS, CDR2 YYNGEE. This CDR3 is 20 amino acids long. The CDR3 loop reads CASSEVRAGGIWSSYNEQFF. CDR3 DNA: TGTGCCAGCAGTGAAGTTCGGGCGGGGGGGATATGGAGCTCCTACAATGAGCAGTTCTTC.

The chain joins TRBV2 to TRBJ1-3, with 7 bases aligning to TRBD1. The CDR3 length is 15 residues. CDR1 SNHLY and CDR2 FYNNEI come from the germline V gene. The V segment lost 6 bases and the J segment 0 bases; nucleotides outside the gene matches: 5. The CDR3 sequence is CASSSTGVSGNTIYF. The CDR3 DNA sequence: TGTGCCAGCAGCTCAACAGGGGTCTCTGGAAACACCATATATTTT.

The chain employs TRBV6-5 and TRBJ1-5; no firm D call. The V end lost 0 bases, the J end lost 0 bases, and 6 bases lay between the germline ends. This CDR3 is built from 15 residues. The germline V gene encodes CDR1 MNHEY and CDR2 SVGAGI. For the CDR3, the DNA is TGTGCCAGCAGTTACTCGAAGCGTAGCAATCAGCCCCAGCATTTT. Its protein product is CASSYSKRSNQPQHF.

The chain's CDR3 is CASSPGYSGAHF. Here the CDR3 DNA reads TGTGCCAGCAGCCCGGGATATTCGGGTGCGCATTTT. This sequence joins TRBV28 and TRBJ1-5, with D hard to call. V dropped 6 bases and J dropped 15 bases, with 18 bases sitting between them. CDR1 and CDR2 (germline): MDHEN, SYDVKM. The CDR3 is 12 residues long. The full variable domain, its missing parts supplied by reference TRBV28 and TRBJ1-5, is DVKVTQSSRYLVKRTGEKVFLECVQDMDHENMFWYRQDPGLGLRLIYFSYDVKMKEKGDIPEGYSVSREKKERFSLILESASTNQTSMYLCASSPGYSGAHFGDGTRLSIL.

The V call is TRBV7-8, the J call TRBJ2-5, with TRBD2 matching 12 bases. The CDR3 is 16 amino acids. V shed 5 bases, J shed 1 base, and the junction held 5 bases outside the gene matches. CDR1 is SGHVS, CDR2 FQNEAQ, per germline. The CDR3 nucleotides are TGTGCCAGCAGCAAAGGACTAGCGGGGATCCAAGAGACCCAGTACTTC. Its translation is CASSKGLAGIQETQYF.

The chain carries TRBV5-4 and TRBJ2-3, with 8 bases aligning to TRBD1. Germline V lookup: CDR1 SGHNT, CDR2 YYREEE (reference sequence). V dropped 0 bases and J dropped 12; count of bases not matched to a gene: 6. This CDR3 region has 13 residues. The CDR3 protein is CASSLAFGQGQYF. The CDR3 DNA reads as TGTGCCAGCAGCTTGGCCTTTGGACAGGGCCAGTATTTT.

The chain employs TRBV10-3 and TRBJ1-2; tentative D call: TRBD1 (5 bases). CDR3 length equals 15 residues. Trimming pared 0 bases from V and 8 bases from J, leaving 16 bases between. Germline CDR1 is ENHRY and CDR2 is SYGVKD. The CDR3 protein is CAISESGGVRGGYTF. Written as DNA, the CDR3 is TGTGCCATCAGTGAGTCAGGAGGGGTACGCGGCGGCTACACCTTC.

The V call is TRBV5-4, the J call TRBJ2-5; perhaps TRBD2 as D (6 bases). V was pared by 0 bases and J by 2 bases, with 11 bases between. Germline V gene data show CDR1 as SGHNT and CDR2 as YYREEE (reference sequence). This CDR3 is 15 amino acids long. This CDR3 is CASSLETRRQETQYF. CDR3 DNA: TGTGCCAGCAGCTTGGAGACTAGGCGGCAAGAGACCCAGTACTTC.

The chain is built from TRBV7-8 and TRBJ2-2, with 12 bases that match TRBD2. The CDR3 length is 18 residues. Per the germline V gene, CDR1 is SGHVS and CDR2 is FQNEAQ. The junction had 5 bases not matched to a gene; V was cut back by 3 bases and J by 0 bases. The CDR3 protein is CASSFGLAGSSNTGELFF. CDR3 nucleotides: TGTGCCAGCAGCTTCGGACTAGCGGGGAGTTCGAACACCGGGGAGCTGTTTTTT.

The chain links TRBV9 to TRBJ2-5; TRBD2 agrees at 8 bases. From germline, CDR1 is SGDLS and CDR2 YYNGEE. The length of the CDR3 is 16 residues. The V gene end was trimmed by 0 bases and the J gene end by 4 bases; junction bases not matched to a gene: 8. In nucleotides, the CDR3 is TGTGCCAGCAGCGTAGGGAGTATCGGGGGGGCAGAGACCCAGTACTTC. It specifies CASSVGSIGGAETQYF.

This clone has a handful of counts. This sequence joins TRBV28 and TRBJ1-1; 10 nucleotides line up with TRBD1. With V trimmed by 3 bases and J by 4 bases, 17 bases remained unmatched. CDR3 length: 19 residues. CDR1 and CDR2 from the germline V gene are MDHEN and SYDVKM. The DNA for the CDR3 is TGTGCCAGCAGTTTTTGGGGGACAGGGGCTACGGTGTTGACCACTGAAGCTTTCTTT. Translating gives CASSFWGTGATVLTTEAFF.

The V call is TRBV7-3, the J call TRBJ2-7; 9 positions match TRBD1. Germline loops: CDR1 SGHTA, CDR2 FQGTGA. The CDR3 covers 14 residues. Trimming cost V 4 bases and J 4 bases; bases outside gene matches: 5. For the CDR3, the DNA is TGTGCCAGCAGCTCGGGACAGGGTGGGTACGAGCAGTACTTC. Translation gives CASSSGQGGYEQYF.

In this sample, this clone turned up once. The chain uses TRBV21-1 and TRBJ2-7; the table assigns TRBD1, which was not confirmed against the DNA. TRBV21-1 is annotated as a pseudogene. The CDR3 sequence is 15 residues long. The CDR3 nucleotides read TGTGCCAGCAGCAAAGCAAGAAGACAATCGGACGAGCAGTACTTC. Protein: CASSKARRQSDEQYF.

Of note for this clone: The sample contains more than one DNA sequence encoding this CDR3. CDR3 coding DNA: TGTGCCAGCAGCGTTGAGGGGGCGAACACTGAAGCTTTCTTT. The encoded protein is CASSVEGANTEAFF. The V and J genes are TRBV9 and TRBJ1-1; 7 nucleotides align to TRBD1. This CDR3 spans 14 amino acids. Germline CDR1 is SGDLS and CDR2 is YYNGEE. Germline trimming cut 2 bases from V and 1 base from J; bases unmatched to any gene: 2. Based on the CDR3 plus reference TRBV9 and TRBJ1-1, the full variable domain is DSGVTQTPKHLITATGQRVTLRCSPRSGDLSVYWYQQSLDQGLQFLIQYYNGEERAKGNILERFSAQQFPDLHSELNLSSLELGDSALYFCASSVEGANTEAFFGQGTRLTVV.

This clone was seen once. V gene TRBV5-1 combines with J gene TRBJ1-4; D remains ambiguous. In germline, CDR1 is SGHRS, CDR2 YFSETQ. The CDR3 has 14 residues. The ends were cut back, 2 bases at V and 0 bases at J, with 5 bases in the middle. The CDR3 bases are TGCGCCAGCAGCTTAACTTCAACTAATGAAAAACTGTTTTTT. Translation: CASSLTSTNEKLFF.

The chain uses TRBV5-1 and TRBJ1-6, with D possibly being TRBD1 (5 bases). The CDR3 is 16 residues long. Between the trimmed V and J ends, which lost 4 bases and 0 bases, there was a span of 11 bases. In germline, CDR1 is SGHRS, CDR2 YFSETQ. This chain's CDR3 is CASSDPRGSYNSPLHF. CDR3 DNA: TGCGCCAGCAGCGATCCAAGGGGCTCCTATAATTCACCCCTCCACTTT.

The V call is TRBV18, the J call TRBJ2-7; possibly TRBD2 for D (7 bases). Trimming removed 4 bases from V and 0 bases from J, with 10 bases in between. Germline CDR1 KGHSH, CDR2 LQKENI. The CDR3 has 14 amino acids. The CDR3 reads CASSQGGSSYEQYF. In nucleotides, the CDR3 is TGTGCCAGCTCACAGGGGGGGAGCTCCTACGAGCAGTACTTC.

This clone was counted a few times. The rearrangement joins TRBV9 to TRBJ2-6; 7 positions agree with TRBD1. Germline V gene sequence: CDR1 SGDLS, CDR2 YYNGEE. The trim removed 0 bases at V and 10 bases at J, leaving 7 bases unmatched. The CDR3 consists of 15 residues. The CDR3 DNA sequence: TGTGCCAGCAGCGTAGTAGTGGGGACAGCTAACGTCCTGACTTTC. Its translation: CASSVVVGTANVLTF.

The rearrangement uses TRBV7-9 and TRBJ1-3; D might be TRBD1 (6 bases). Germline values: CDR1 SEHNR, CDR2 FQNEAQ (reference sequence). There are 17 residues in the CDR3. V lost 5 bases, J lost 0 bases, and 17 bases lay in between. This CDR3 is CASSPRGGRISGNTIYF. CDR3 DNA: TGTGCCAGCAGCCCTAGGGGGGGGCGGATCTCTGGAAACACCATATATTTT.